A selection of T cell receptor beta chains follows, all from one sample in a study of blood T cells in healthy people across ages. In TCRdb, the 5' RACE reads were re-called with MiXCR into one record per CDR3 protein. Of hundreds of thousands of distinct CDR3 sequences in the sample, roughly 60% were seen once. Material for sequencing was blood. These receptors were obtained from a man younger than 40 in good health. CDR3s include the opening cysteine and the closing phenylalanine or tryptophan. Rows may omit the clone size; those that give it use once, few, many or a size class.

size: NA
V: TRBV20-1
CDR3: CSARDPGTEETQYF

size: NA
V: TRBV6-2/TRBV6-3
CDR3: CASDTDLAGGETQYF

size: many
V: TRBV18
CDR3: CASSPPGETQYF

size: few
V: TRBV20-1
CDR3: CSARDGRNNSPLHF

size: few
V: TRBV20-1
CDR3: CSATSDGYGYTF

size: NA
V: TRBV6-5
CDR3: CASSYSFQGADTQYF

size: NA
V: TRBV29-1
CDR3: CSVEKWGGRGSSYNEQFF

size: NA
V: TRBV29-1
CDR3: CSVEDNTDTQYF

size: NA
V: TRBV6-5
CDR3: CASSYPSGTGVNTEAFF

size: NA
V: TRBV11-2
CDR3: CASRQTGLLSYTF

size: NA
V: TRBV12-3/TRBV12-4
CDR3: CASQSGTVFNEQYF

size: NA
V: TRBV7-6
CDR3: CASSQQAQDEQYF

size: few
V: TRBV7-2
CDR3: CASIGQGIHNEQFF

size: few
V: TRBV7-2
CDR3: CASSFKPGLVVGYTF

size: few
V: TRBV12-3/TRBV12-4
CDR3: CASSLVIGTVKNYEQYF

size: once
V: TRBV2
CDR3: CASSLVGRYNEQFF

size: few
V: TRBV5-1
CDR3: CASSEYIGALNTEAFF

size: NA
V: TRBV27
CDR3: CASSWQTNEKLFF

size: few
V: TRBV5-1
CDR3: CASSLEGFHEQYF

size: NA
V: TRBV7-2
CDR3: CASSPNAFYEQYF

size: NA
V: TRBV20-1
CDR3: CSAREQQGSGNTIYF

size: NA
V: TRBV3-1
CDR3: CASSLTRQETQYF

size: NA
V: TRBV5-1
CDR3: CASSLPQGEETQYF

size: few
V: TRBV5-1
CDR3: CASSIGTGGRDGYTF

size: NA
V: TRBV27
CDR3: CASNPGLVINEQFF

size: few
V: TRBV7-7
CDR3: CASSGGLAGTQYF

size: NA
V: TRBV7-2
CDR3: CASSFGTSGYTQYF

size: NA
V: TRBV3-1
CDR3: CASSQVWGTGVTEAFF

size: NA
V: TRBV9
CDR3: CASSPTRLDNEQYF

size: NA
V: TRBV20-1
CDR3: CSAVAASGGAYEQFF

size: NA
V: TRBV5-1
CDR3: CASSLATQSPSYNEQFF